Following are 13 T cell receptor beta chains from one sample sequenced in a study of beta chain features in type 1 diabetes. Study results and caveats: People with Type 1 diabetes carried modestly yet significantly shorter TCRB CDR3s in all four CD4+ subsets.

Antigens of these TCRs are unknown. The whole isolated RNA underwent reverse transcription, so sequencing captured expressed TCRB transcripts. The assay was immunoSEQ multiplex PCR, and TCRdb's table has in-frame clones only and misses some. The sample holds over 200,000 clones, 9.5% to 13% seen once. The material sequenced was naive CD4+ T cells from blood. The receptor set was obtained from a young man with type 1 diabetes.

This clone appeared a few times. V usage is TRBV29-1 and J usage is TRBJ1-2; 10 bases are shared with TRBD1. V lost 4 bases to trimming and J lost 5 bases; unmatched junction nucleotides: 1. Looked up from germline, CDR1 is SQVTM and CDR2 is ANQGSEA. The CDR3 has 12 amino acids. The CDR3 reads CSVAGQGYGYTF. CDR3 DNA sequence: TGCAGCGTTGCGGGACAGGGGTATGGCTACACCTTC.

Only a few counts were recorded for this clone. The V gene is TRBV29-1, the J gene TRBJ2-3; D is undetermined. Germline-derived CDR1 and CDR2 are SQVTM and ANQGSEA. The CDR3 extends over 10 amino acids. V was clipped by 4 bases and J by 7 bases, with 6 bases between them. CDR3 in amino acids: CSVVFYTQYF. The DNA of the CDR3 is TGCAGCGTTGTCTTTTATACGCAGTATTTT.

The CDR3 here is CSARQDYEQYF. The CDR3 DNA follows: TGCAGTGCTAGACAGGACTACGAGCAGTACTTC. J is TRBJ2-7 and V is TRBV20-1, with unresolved D. Deletions cut 2 bases from V and 3 bases from J, with 5 bases between. The CDR3 totals 11 residues. Germline CDR1 and CDR2: DFQATT and SNEGSKA (reference sequence).

This clone was counted a few times. The chain employs TRBV7-2 and TRBJ1-1; 8 positions agree with TRBD1. J gave up 4 bases and V 7 bases, and 11 bases lay outside the gene matches. CDR3 length equals 15 residues. Germline loops: CDR1 SGHTA, CDR2 FQGNSA. The CDR3 sequence: CASKSDRDRRTEAFF. As DNA, the CDR3 is TGTGCCAGCAAATCAGACCGGGACAGGCGCACTGAAGCTTTCTTT.

This chain joins TRBV5-6 and TRBJ2-3; TRBD2 matches 7 bases. V was pared by 0 bases and J by 5 bases, with 3 bases of the junction left unmatched. Looked up from germline, CDR1 is SGHDT and CDR2 is YYEEEE. This CDR3 comprises 14 residues. The CDR3 coding sequence is TGTGCCAGCAGCTTGGGCGGGGGAGAAGATACGCAGTATTTT. Protein: CASSLGGGEDTQYF. The entire variable domain, with the rest obtained from reference TRBV5-6 and TRBJ2-3, is as follows: DAGVTQSPTHLIKTRGQQVTLRCSPKSGHDTVSWYQQALGQGPQFIFQYYEEEERQRGNFPDRFSGHQFPNYSSELNVNALLLGDSALYLCASSLGGGEDTQYFGPGTRLTVL.

The genes are TRBV28 and TRBJ1-5; 7 bases are shared with TRBD1. The CDR3 is made up of 14 amino acids. Germline CDR1 reads MDHEN; CDR2 reads SYDVKM. J lost 4 bases, V lost 2 bases, and 2 bases had no gene match. The CDR3 DNA is TGTGCCAGCAGTTTACTACAGGGGAATCAGCCCCAGCATTTT. Its protein product is CASSLLQGNQPQHF.

This clone was seen more than once but under ten times. This sequence joins TRBV28 and TRBJ2-1; TRBD1 matches at 12 bases. CDR1 and CDR2 from the germline V gene are MDHEN and SYDVKM. This CDR3 contains 16 residues. V was pared by 4 bases and J by 5 bases, with 6 bases of the junction left unmatched. CDR3: CASSSSGQGANNEQFF. The CDR3 region has the DNA TGTGCCAGCAGTTCCTCGGGACAGGGGGCGAACAATGAGCAGTTCTTC.

The table lists this clone with a few counts. The chain employs TRBV14 and TRBJ2-6; no clear D. Germline CDR1 and CDR2: SGHDN and FVKESK. V lost 2 bases and J lost 0, with 14 bases in between. This CDR3 is built from 18 residues. DNA of the CDR3: TGTGCCAGCAGCCAATTACAAGGCGGAACCTCTGGGGCCAACGTCCTGACTTTC. Translating gives CASSQLQGGTSGANVLTF.

V and J are TRBV23-1 and TRBJ1-2, with 9 bases that match TRBD1. TRBV23-1 is an ORF; its function is uncertain. The CDR3 has 14 residues. Losses at the gene ends were 1 base for V and 8 bases for J; bases not matched to a gene: 5. The chain's CDR3 is CASSQYRDRDGYTF. The CDR3 DNA follows: TGCGCCAGCAGTCAATACCGGGACAGGGACGGCTACACCTTC.

The V call is TRBV29-1, the J call TRBJ2-5; 8 nucleotides align to TRBD1. V dropped 4 bases and J dropped 6; count of bases not matched to a gene: 7. The germline V gene has CDR1 SQVTM and CDR2 ANQGSEA. The CDR3 contains 13 residues. CDR3 loop: CSVGRQGRKTQYF. Here the CDR3 DNA reads TGCAGCGTTGGGCGACAGGGGCGGAAGACCCAGTACTTC.

V gene TRBV19 combines with J gene TRBJ2-2; the D gene is possibly TRBD1 (6 bases). Trimming pared 2 bases from V and 4 bases from J, leaving 11 bases between. In germline, CDR1 is LNHDA, CDR2 SQIVND (reference sequence). The length of the CDR3 is 15 residues. The CDR3 DNA reads as TGTGCCAGTAGTATACGACAGGCCCGCACCGGGGAGCTGTTTTTT. Translating gives CASSIRQARTGELFF.

V usage is TRBV27 and J usage is TRBJ2-4, with D possibly TRBD2 on 6 matching bases. Germline V CDR1 and CDR2: MNHEY, SMNVEV (reference sequence). There are 14 residues in the CDR3. V lost 2 bases, J lost 1 base, and 6 bases lay in between. CDR3: CASSLGGAKNIQYF. CDR3 bases: TGTGCCAGCAGTTTAGGGGGGGCCAAAAACATTCAGTACTTC.

This clone was counted a few times. In nucleotides, the CDR3 is TGTGCCAGCAGCTCATCAGGGACCTATAATTCACCCCTCCACTTT. Translation: CASSSSGTYNSPLHF. This chain joins TRBV7-2 and TRBJ1-6, with D perhaps TRBD1 (5 bases). The V end was cut by 4 bases, the J end by 2 bases, with 9 bases between. Germline V gene lookup returns CDR1 SGHTA and CDR2 FQGNSA. The CDR3 has 15 residues.